This passage covers 17 T cell receptor beta chains from one sample sequenced in a study of Ad26.COV2.S vaccination and SARS-CoV-2 variants. Using immunoSEQ multiplex PCR, the repertoire was profiled, and TCRdb retains in-frame clones only, with some absent. The sample records some 190,000 clones, around 88% being singletons. Sequenced material: peripheral blood, taken after recovery from COVID-19. Source of these receptors: a human donor who had recovered from COVID-19.

This chain connects TRBV6-1 to TRBJ2-3, with D perhaps assigned TRBD1 or TRBD2 (5 bases each). The CDR3 is 16 amino acids. The ends were cut back, 1 base at V and 2 bases at J, with 13 bases in the middle. Germline CDR1 and CDR2: MNHNS and SASEGT. CDR3 nucleotides: TGTGCCAGCAGTGAAGGAAAGGAGGACACCACAGATACGCAGTATTTT. It encodes CASSEGKEDTTDTQYF.

The chain carries TRBV16 and TRBJ2-1, with 7 bases matching TRBD2. Germline V gives CDR1 KGHSY, CDR2 FQNENV. The CDR3 is 15 residues long. Trimming took 4 bases from V and 8 from J; bases not matched to a gene: 11. CDR3 DNA sequence: TGTGCCAGCAGCCTCCCAAGGGAGGGGACGGATGAGCAGTTCTTC. It specifies CASSLPREGTDEQFF.

This clone was counted a single time. DNA of the CDR3: TGTGCCAGCAGCTTCAACCAGGGTTCTGGAAACACCATATATTTT. Translating it yields CASSFNQGSGNTIYF. The chain uses TRBV7-8 and TRBJ1-3; D might be TRBD1 (5 bases). Trimming took off 3 bases at V and 1 base at J, with 10 bases between the two ends. This CDR3 contains 15 residues. CDR1 is SGHVS, CDR2 FQNEAQ, per germline.

This sequence joins TRBV9 and TRBJ2-7; 10 bases align to TRBD2. The CDR3 totals 18 residues. The V gene's germline CDR1 is SGDLS and CDR2 YYNGEE. V trimming: 3 bases; J trimming: 7 bases; junction bases outside the gene matches: 19. Here the CDR3 reads CASSAPSGAGGPRQEQYF. CDR3 coding DNA: TGTGCCAGCAGCGCCCCTTCCGGAGCGGGGGGGCCGAGGCAAGAGCAGTACTTC.

The V call is TRBV4-2, the J call TRBJ2-1, with 9 positions matching TRBD2. This CDR3 has 16 residues. V lost 3 bases to trimming and J lost 7 bases; unmatched junction nucleotides: 10. Germline V gene sequence: CDR1 LGHNA, CDR2 YNFKEQ. DNA of the CDR3: TGTGCCAGCAGCCAGGTTAGCGGGAGTCGGGAGAATGAGCAGTTCTTC. This sequence encodes CASSQVSGSRENEQFF.

The CDR3 sequence is CASSLGGGGKTQYF. CDR3 DNA sequence: TGTGCCAGCAGCTTAGGAGGGGGCGGAAAGACCCAGTACTTC. V usage is TRBV7-2 and J usage is TRBJ2-5; 7 bases map to TRBD1. This CDR3 has 14 amino acids. Germline values: CDR1 SGHTA, CDR2 FQGNSA. V lost 1 base, J lost 6 bases, and 5 bases stayed unmatched.

The chain combines TRBV3-1 (or the pseudogene TRBV3-2) with TRBJ1-2; no clear D gene. The CDR3 consists of 12 residues. The V end was cut by 1 base, the J end by 5 bases, with 5 bases between. Germline values: CDR1 LGHDT, CDR2 YNNKEL (reference sequence). The CDR3 protein is CASSQVEYGYTF. The CDR3, as DNA: TGTGCCAGCAGCCAAGTCGAGTATGGCTACACCTTC.

This chain joins TRBV27 and TRBJ2-1; 9 positions agree with TRBD2. J lost 16 bases, V lost 4 bases, and 8 bases had no gene match. The CDR3 runs to 12 residues. Germline V gives CDR1 MNHEY, CDR2 SMNVEV (reference sequence). CDR3 in amino acids: CASSSSGRPPFF. The CDR3 DNA reads TGTGCCAGCAGTTCAAGCGGGAGGCCCCCATTCTTC.

This clone has only one observation. The V and J genes are TRBV18 and TRBJ2-4, with D possibly being TRBD1 (7 bases). Trimming pared 6 bases from V and 4 bases from J, leaving 19 bases between. This CDR3 comprises 16 residues. Germline V gives CDR1 KGHSH, CDR2 LQKENI. CDR3 nucleotides: TGTGCCAGCTCCCCGCCAGGGGGGCCGCTGAAAAACATTCAGTACTTC. Its translation is CASSPPGGPLKNIQYF.

For the CDR3, the DNA is TGTGCCAGCAGCCTTAAGAATTGGGGCACAGATACGCAGTATTTT. This translates into CASSLKNWGTDTQYF. The chain uses TRBV3-1 (or the pseudogene TRBV3-2) and TRBJ2-3; the D is unclear. With 4 bases removed from V and 1 base from J, the gap between germline ends came to 12 bases. CDR3 size: 15 residues. Germline values: CDR1 LGHDT, CDR2 YNNKEL (reference sequence).

V usage is TRBV27 and J usage is TRBJ1-1; D is unresolved. The CDR3 totals 14 residues. Trimming removed 4 bases at V and 7 bases at J, with 16 bases between. Germline CDR1 is MNHEY and CDR2 is SMNVEV (reference sequence). CDR3 protein: CASSSPGRPFEAFF. The CDR3, as DNA: TGTGCCAGCAGTTCCCCTGGACGACCCTTTGAAGCTTTCTTT.

This clone was seen only a few times. V and J are TRBV6-5 and TRBJ1-5, with 7 bases lining up with TRBD1. Trimming at V came to 4 bases and at J to 4 bases, leaving 10 bases not matched to a gene. From germline, CDR1 is MNHEY and CDR2 SVGAGI. The CDR3 runs to 16 residues. The CDR3 sequence: CASSSSRQGVNQPQHF. The CDR3, as DNA: TGTGCCAGCAGTTCATCCCGACAGGGCGTTAATCAGCCCCAGCATTTT.

The rearrangement joins TRBV19 to TRBJ2-5; 8 bases agree with TRBD2. The CDR3 length is 16 residues. The germline gives CDR1 LNHDA, CDR2 SQIVND (reference sequence). J gave up 4 bases and V 3 bases, and 10 bases lay outside the gene matches. Written as DNA, the CDR3 is TGTGCCAGTAGTATGGGTGAGCGGGAGTACGGAGAGACCCAGTACTTC. The encoded protein is CASSMGEREYGETQYF.

This chain joins TRBV5-6 and TRBJ1-6, with unresolved D. CDR3 length: 15 amino acids. Trimming left V 1 base short and J 7 bases short, with 12 bases between. Germline loops: CDR1 SGHDT, CDR2 YYEEEE. CDR3: CASSLSHRGNSPLHF. CDR3 nucleotide sequence: TGTGCCAGCAGCTTGTCCCACCGCGGGAATTCACCCCTCCACTTT.

This clone has only one observation. J is TRBJ1-4 and V is TRBV29-1; the D is unclear. Trimming removed 8 bases from V and 5 bases from J, with 15 bases in between. Germline CDR1 is SQVTM and CDR2 is ANQGSEA. The CDR3 is made up of 13 amino acids. The chain's CDR3 is CSIRHRGNEKLFF. The CDR3 DNA is TGCAGCATTCGACACCGAGGGAATGAAAAACTGTTTTTT. The full variable domain, rest sourced from reference TRBV29-1 and TRBJ1-4, is SAVISQKPSRDICQRGTSLTIQCQVDSQVTMMFWYRQQPGQSLTLIATANQGSEATYESGFVIDKFPISRPNLTFSTLTVSNMSPEDSSIYLCSIRHRGNEKLFFGSGTQLSVL.

The chain recombines TRBV29-1 with TRBJ2-2; no reliable D call. The length of the CDR3 is 13 residues. Germline-derived CDR1 and CDR2 are SQVTM and ANQGSEA. Deletions cut 1 base from V and 2 bases from J, with 5 bases between. CDR3 residues: CSVEGQNTGELFF. Here the CDR3 DNA reads TGCAGCGTTGAAGGGCAAAACACCGGGGAGCTGTTTTTT.

This clone has a single count. The genes are TRBV19 and TRBJ2-2, with D perhaps TRBD2 (5 bases). V lost 9 bases to trimming and J lost 1 base, with 12 bases between them. Looked up from germline, CDR1 is LNHDA and CDR2 is SQIVND (reference sequence). This CDR3 is built from 14 residues. CDR3 residues: CASSGYQNTGELFF. CDR3 sequence (DNA): TGTGCCAGCAGCGGATACCAGAACACCGGGGAGCTGTTTTTT.